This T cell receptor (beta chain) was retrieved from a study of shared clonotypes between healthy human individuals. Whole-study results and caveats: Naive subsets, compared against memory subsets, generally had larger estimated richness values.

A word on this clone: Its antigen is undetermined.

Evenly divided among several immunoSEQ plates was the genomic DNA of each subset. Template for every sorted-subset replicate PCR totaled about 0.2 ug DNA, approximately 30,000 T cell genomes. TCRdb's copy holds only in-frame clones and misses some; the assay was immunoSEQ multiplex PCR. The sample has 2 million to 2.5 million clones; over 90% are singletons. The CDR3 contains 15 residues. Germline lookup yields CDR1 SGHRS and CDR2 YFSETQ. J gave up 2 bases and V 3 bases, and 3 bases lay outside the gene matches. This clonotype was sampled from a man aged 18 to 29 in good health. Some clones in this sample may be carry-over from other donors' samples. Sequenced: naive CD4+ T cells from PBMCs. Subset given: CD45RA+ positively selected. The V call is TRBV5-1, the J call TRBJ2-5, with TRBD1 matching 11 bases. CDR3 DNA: TGCGCCAGCAGCTCGGACAGGGGGCTACAAGAGACCCAGTACTTC. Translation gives CASSSDRGLQETQYF.